Presented here are 13 T cell receptor beta chains from one specimen sequenced in a study of blood T cell repertoires in COVID-19. Measured with immunoSEQ multiplex PCR; TCRdb has only the in-frame clones, and not every one. In the table there are under 100,000 clones, around 87% of which are singletons. Sequenced sample: peripheral blood. These receptors originate from a human donor in a cohort sampled during active COVID-19.

This sequence joins TRBV5-6 and TRBJ2-7; a weak D match, TRBD2 (6 bases). The CDR3 contains 15 residues. Between the trimmed V and J ends, which lost 4 bases and 0 bases, there was a span of 14 bases. CDR1 SGHDT and CDR2 YYEEEE come from the germline V gene. The CDR3 coding sequence is TGTGCCAGCAGCGGTAGCGGACACCTCTCCTACGAGCAGTACTTC. This encodes CASSGSGHLSYEQYF.

In the case of this clone: The sample holds other DNA sequences that translate to the same CDR3. This chain links TRBV5-1 with TRBJ1-2; no clear D. CDR1 and CDR2 (germline): SGHRS, YFSETQ. CDR3 length: 12 residues. Trimming took off 4 bases at V and 8 bases at J, with 12 bases between the two ends. The CDR3: CASSPRGGGYTF. The CDR3, as DNA: TGCGCCAGCAGCCCCCGGGGAGGGGGCTACACCTTC.

The chain combines TRBV7-9 with TRBJ1-5; the match to TRBD1 covers 9 bases. The trim removed 5 bases at V and 4 bases at J, leaving 6 bases unmatched. The CDR3 contains 15 residues. Germline CDR1 reads SEHNR; CDR2 reads FQNEAQ (reference sequence). The CDR3: CASSARGQGNQPQHF. The CDR3 DNA reads TGTGCCAGCAGCGCGCGGGGACAGGGAAATCAGCCCCAGCATTTT.

The genes are TRBV6-5 and TRBJ1-2; TRBD1 aligns across 8 bases. CDR3 size: 13 residues. Germline V CDR1 and CDR2: MNHEY, SVGAGI. After removal of 3 bases from V and 7 bases from J, the junction contained 4 bases not matched to a gene. The chain's CDR3 is CASSYDTGGGYTF. Here the CDR3 DNA reads TGTGCCAGCAGTTATGACACAGGGGGTGGCTACACCTTC.

J is TRBJ2-3 and V is TRBV28, with TRBD2 identical over 11 bases. CDR3 size: 15 residues. CDR1 MDHEN and CDR2 SYDVKM come from the germline V gene. J gave up 5 bases and V 8 bases, and 9 bases lay outside the gene matches. The CDR3 bases are TGTGCCAGCCAGCTGCTAGCGGGAGGAAAAGATACGCAGTATTTT. Protein: CASQLLAGGKDTQYF.

The rearrangement joins TRBV19 to TRBJ1-2; no clear D gene. This CDR3 has 14 amino acids. V lost 4 bases and J 4 bases, leaving 13 bases between the germline ends. The germline V gene encodes CDR1 LNHDA and CDR2 SQIVND (reference sequence). This chain's CDR3 is CASSTYTVFYGYTF. For the CDR3, the DNA is TGTGCCAGTAGTACCTACACAGTCTTCTATGGCTACACCTTC.

This chain links TRBV19 with TRBJ2-7, with D perhaps matching TRBD1 (5 bases). V was pared by 1 base and J by 4 bases, with 14 bases between. The germline CDR1 and CDR2 sequences are LNHDA and SQIVND (reference sequence). The CDR3 length is 15 residues. CDR3 sequence: CASSIGSENRYEQYF. The CDR3 DNA reads as TGTGCCAGTAGTATAGGATCCGAAAACAGGTACGAGCAGTACTTC.

This clone has just one count. The V and J genes are TRBV3-1 (or the pseudogene TRBV3-2) and TRBJ2-7; 7 bases match TRBD1. Germline lookup yields CDR1 LGHDT and CDR2 YNNKEL (reference sequence). V shed 5 bases and J 2 bases; nucleotides not matched to a gene: 3. The CDR3 loop spans 13 amino acids. In DNA, the CDR3 is TGTGCCAGCAGCTACAGGGGAACCTACGAGCAGTACTTC. Translated, it gives CASSYRGTYEQYF.

The genes are TRBV4-1 and TRBJ2-5; TRBD2 matches at 8 bases. Germline V gives CDR1 MGHRA, CDR2 YSYEKL. The V and J ends lost 3 bases and 2 bases, in that order; junction bases with no gene match: 8. The CDR3 consists of 16 residues. The DNA for the CDR3 is TGCGCCAGCAGCCAGCCGGGAGGGATTTTGCAAGAGACCCAGTACTTC. Translated: CASSQPGGILQETQYF.

This clone was recorded only once. This rearrangement joins TRBV19 to TRBJ1-1; D not certain. The germline CDR1 and CDR2 sequences are LNHDA and SQIVND (reference sequence). CDR3 length equals 13 residues. V shed 5 bases and J shed 5 bases, with 12 bases lying between them. In nucleotides, the CDR3 is TGTGCCAGTAGTTCCGAGGTTCGGACTGAAGCTTTCTTT. Protein sequence: CASSSEVRTEAFF. The whole variable domain, remainder taken from reference TRBV19 and TRBJ1-1, is DGGITQSPKYLFRKEGQNVTLSCEQNLNHDAMYWYRQDPGQGLRLIYYSQIVNDFQKGDIAEGYSVSREKKESFPLTVTSAQKNPTAFYLCASSSEVRTEAFFGQGTRLTVV.

The chain carries TRBV11-2 and TRBJ2-1; 8 nucleotides match TRBD2. Germline V CDR1 and CDR2: SGHAT, FQNNGV. Unmatched junction bases numbered 8, after V lost 4 bases and J lost 6 bases. CDR3 size: 15 residues. The CDR3 DNA is TGTGCCAGCAGCTCCATAGCGGGATATCGCAATGAGCAGTTCTTC. The encoded protein is CASSSIAGYRNEQFF.

V usage is TRBV6-5 and J usage is TRBJ1-5; 10 nucleotides agree with TRBD1. The CDR3 length is 14 residues. Per germline, CDR1 MNHEY and CDR2 SVGAGI. V shed 8 bases, J shed 8 bases, and the junction held 9 bases outside the gene matches. The CDR3 bases are TGTGCCAGCGCCGGGACAGGGGCCTGGGAGCCCCAGCATTTT. Translation: CASAGTGAWEPQHF.

V usage is TRBV2 and J usage is TRBJ2-7, with D possibly TRBD2 on 6 matching bases. Between the trimmed V and J ends, which lost 7 bases and 5 bases, there was a span of 15 bases. This CDR3 region has 13 residues. Germline V gene sequence: CDR1 SNHLY, CDR2 FYNNEI. CDR3 sequence reads: CASTETRPNEQYF. The CDR3 nucleotides read TGTGCCAGCACCGAGACTAGGCCTAACGAGCAGTACTTC.